A single sample gave rise to the 32 T cell receptor beta chains below, sequenced in a study of Ad26.COV2.S vaccination and SARS-CoV-2 variants. The data were produced by immunoSEQ multiplex PCR, yet TCRdb's version contains in-frame clones alone and is incomplete. Of fewer than 800,000 clones in the sample, about 89% were seen once. Treatment specified: approximately 18 received Ad26.COV2.S at low or high dose, single or two shots; about five received placebo; per-sample allocation not given. Sampling was performed 63 days after the first vaccine or placebo injection. Sequencing used peripheral blood, obtained in a trial of Ad26.COV2.S vaccine versus placebo. The source of these receptors is a person aged 18-60 years who received the Ad26.COV2.S COVID-19 vaccine or a placebo.

The V gene is TRBV6-4, the J gene TRBJ1-2; D is uncertain. The germline CDR1 and CDR2 sequences are MRHNA and SNTAGT. V was shortened by 5 bases and J by 6 bases, with 4 bases between the two germline ends. CDR3 length equals 10 residues. CDR3 nucleotides: TGTGCCAGCAGTAATGATGGCTACACCTTC. Amino acid sequence: CASSNDGYTF.

The rearrangement uses TRBV2 and TRBJ2-5; possibly TRBD1 or TRBD2 for D (6 bases each). Trimming removed 7 bases from V and 5 bases from J, with 20 bases in between. Germline lookup yields CDR1 SNHLY and CDR2 FYNNEI. The CDR3 has 15 amino acids. The CDR3 region has the DNA TGTGCCAGCACGTCGGGTATGGGGGGCTTTGAGACCCAGTACTTC. Protein: CASTSGMGGFETQYF.

The chain has TRBV5-1 and TRBJ1-3; 9 bases are a match to TRBD1. V was clipped by 0 bases and J by 4 bases; unmatched bases: 2. CDR3 length: 15 residues. Germline lookup yields CDR1 SGHRS and CDR2 YFSETQ. The CDR3 nucleotides read TGCGCCAGCAGCTTGGAAGGGACAGGGGGAAACACCATATATTTT. As protein: CASSLEGTGGNTIYF.

This rearrangement joins TRBV14 to TRBJ1-1; tentative D call: TRBD1 (5 bases). Deletions cut 4 bases from V and 2 bases from J, with 17 bases between. The length of the CDR3 is 16 residues. Per germline, CDR1 SGHDN and CDR2 FVKESK. CDR3: CASSLTGSGLNTEAFF. CDR3 DNA sequence: TGTGCCAGCAGCCTTACAGGTTCGGGATTAAACACTGAAGCTTTCTTT. The full variable domain, completed using reference TRBV14 and TRBJ1-1, is EAGVTQFPSHSVIEKGQTVTLRCDPISGHDNLYWYRRVMGKEIKFLLHFVKESKQDESGMPNNRFLAERTGGTYSTLKVQPAELEDSGVYFCASSLTGSGLNTEAFFGQGTRLTVV.

The genes are TRBV5-1 and TRBJ1-3; TRBD1 matches 7 bases. V lost 4 bases, J lost 2 bases, and 6 bases stayed unmatched. Per the germline V gene, CDR1 is SGHRS and CDR2 is YFSETQ. There are 15 residues in the CDR3. The CDR3 DNA is TGCGCCAGCAGCACTGCCGGGACAGCTGGAAACACCATATATTTT. Translating gives CASSTAGTAGNTIYF. The full variable domain, with the rest looked up from reference TRBV5-1 and TRBJ1-3, is KAGVTQTPRYLIKTRGQQVTLSCSPISGHRSVSWYQQTPGQGLQFLFEYFSETQRNKGNFPGRFSGRQFSNSRSEMNVSTLELGDSALYLCASSTAGTAGNTIYFGEGSWLTVV.

The chain joins TRBV6-6 to TRBJ2-6; tentatively, D is TRBD1 (5 bases). Germline V gene data show CDR1 as MNHNY and CDR2 as SVGAGI (reference sequence). Trimming shortened V by 2 bases and J by 1 base, and 9 bases separated the two germline ends. The CDR3 extends over 16 amino acids. CDR3 in DNA: TGTGCCAGCAGTTACGGTAGGGGATCTGGGGCCAACGTCCTGACTTTC. Translation: CASSYGRGSGANVLTF.

This clone was seen a few times. The V call is TRBV10-3, the J call TRBJ2-3; no reliable D call. CDR3 length: 12 residues. Trimming pared 4 bases from V and 4 bases from J, leaving 6 bases between. The germline CDR1 and CDR2 sequences are ENHRY and SYGVKD. In DNA, the CDR3 is TGTGCCATCAGTGCGGACCCAGATACGCAGTATTTT. Translation: CAISADPDTQYF.

This rearrangement joins TRBV11-2 to TRBJ2-5; perhaps TRBD1 as D (5 bases). Germline-derived CDR1 and CDR2 are SGHAT and FQNNGV. V shed 8 bases and J shed 6 bases, with 16 bases lying between them. The CDR3 sequence is 13 residues long. CDR3 DNA sequence: TGTGCCAGCTCGACGGCAGGGTTTCAGACCCAGTACTTC. Residues: CASSTAGFQTQYF. The entire variable domain, with the rest obtained from reference TRBV11-2 and TRBJ2-5, is as follows: EAGVAQSPRYKIIEKRQSVAFWCNPISGHATLYWYQQILGQGPKLLIQFQNNGVVDDSQLPKDRFSAERLKGVDSTLKIQPAKLEDSAVYLCASSTAGFQTQYFGPGTRLLVL.

This clone has more than one count but fewer than ten. The gene calls are TRBV3-1 (or the pseudogene TRBV3-2) and TRBJ2-5, with a possible D match to TRBD2 (5 bases). The CDR3 covers 16 residues. Trimming pared 4 bases from V and 4 bases from J, leaving 19 bases between. CDR1 and CDR2 (germline): LGHDT, YNNKEL (reference sequence). This CDR3 is CASSPTTSSVGETQYF. CDR3 in DNA: TGTGCCAGCAGCCCGACCACTAGTTCGGTAGGAGAGACCCAGTACTTC.

The V gene is TRBV6-5, the J gene TRBJ2-1, with D perhaps TRBD1 or TRBD2 (6 bases each). V was cut by 6 bases and J by 9 bases, with 15 bases left in between. The CDR3 loop spans 13 amino acids. Germline V CDR1 and CDR2: MNHEY, SVGAGI. CDR3 region: CASSSTGRGEQFF. For the CDR3, the DNA is TGTGCCAGCAGCAGCACAGGGCGGGGTGAGCAGTTCTTC.

About this clone itself: Other DNA sequences in this specimen translate into the identical CDR3. The rearrangement joins TRBV7-9 to TRBJ1-6; 7 nucleotides match TRBD1. This CDR3 region has 14 residues. The junction had 8 bases not matched to a gene; V was cut back by 5 bases and J by 10 bases. CDR1 is SEHNR, CDR2 FQNEAQ, per germline (reference sequence). The CDR3 protein is CASSPRQGNSPLHF. The CDR3 bases are TGTGCCAGCAGCCCCCGACAGGGAAACTCACCCCTCCACTTT.

The chain is built from TRBV7-2 and TRBJ1-5; 7 bases line up with TRBD1. V shed 5 bases and J 4 bases; nucleotides not matched to a gene: 14. Germline V gene lookup returns CDR1 SGHTA and CDR2 FQGNSA. CDR3 size: 17 residues. The CDR3 loop reads CASSDRDSTLTNQPQHF. Here the CDR3 DNA reads TGTGCCAGCAGCGACCGGGACAGCACCTTAACAAATCAGCCCCAGCATTTT.

V is TRBV10-3 and J is TRBJ2-3; D remains ambiguous. Germline values: CDR1 ENHRY, CDR2 SYGVKD. The CDR3 consists of 13 residues. Between the trimmed V and J ends, which lost 4 bases and 0 bases, there was a span of 5 bases. For the CDR3, the DNA is TGTGCCATCAGTGTTAGAAGCACAGATACGCAGTATTTT. It translates to CAISVRSTDTQYF.

This chain connects TRBV10-3 to TRBJ2-3; D may be TRBD1 (5 bases). The length of the CDR3 is 13 residues. From germline, CDR1 is ENHRY and CDR2 SYGVKD. Trimming removed 3 bases at V and 4 bases at J, with 8 bases between. In nucleotides, the CDR3 is TGTGCCATCAGTGAAAGGGGTCCAGATACGCAGTATTTT. It encodes CAISERGPDTQYF.

This chain joins TRBV29-1 and TRBJ1-5; D not certain. Germline CDR1 reads SQVTM; CDR2 reads ANQGSEA. Trimming took off 4 bases at V and 2 bases at J, with 6 bases between the two ends. This CDR3 comprises 12 residues. The CDR3 loop reads CSVAEGNQPQHF. CDR3 DNA: TGCAGCGTTGCAGAGGGCAATCAGCCCCAGCATTTT.

The gene calls are TRBV10-2 and TRBJ2-1; 7 bases agree with TRBD1. There are 15 residues in the CDR3. J was trimmed by 2 bases and V by 0 bases; bases with no gene match: 1. CDR1 and CDR2 (germline): WSHSY, SAAADI. The CDR3 DNA is TGCGCCAGCAGTGAGTCGGGGACAGCCTACAATGAGCAGTTCTTC. It translates to CASSESGTAYNEQFF.

This chain links TRBV5-1 with TRBJ2-2; D tentatively fits TRBD1 or TRBD2 (5 bases each). Germline V gene lookup returns CDR1 SGHRS and CDR2 YFSETQ. V lost 3 bases to trimming and J lost 7 bases, with 16 bases between them. The CDR3 runs to 15 residues. The CDR3, as DNA: TGCGCCAGCAGCTCTGGGGACCCACGGAACGGGGAGCTGTTTTTT. It encodes CASSSGDPRNGELFF.

The chain combines TRBV6-1 with TRBJ2-3, with D possibly matching TRBD2 (6 bases). The CDR3 is 16 amino acids. Germline loops: CDR1 MNHNS, CDR2 SASEGT. Deletions cut 4 bases from V and 5 bases from J, with 19 bases between. The CDR3 loop is CASSAVGGGGIDTQYF. In DNA form, the CDR3 reads TGTGCCAGCAGTGCCGTGGGGGGAGGAGGGATAGATACGCAGTATTTT.

This sequence joins TRBV11-3 and TRBJ2-1; 9 nucleotides agree with TRBD1. The CDR3 totals 15 residues. Germline values: CDR1 SGHNT, CDR2 YENEEA. V was clipped by 3 bases and J by 8 bases; unmatched bases: 8. CDR3 sequence reads: CASSLGTGFGDEQFF. As DNA, the CDR3 is TGTGCCAGCAGCTTGGGGACAGGGTTCGGGGATGAGCAGTTCTTC.

Details on this clone: Different DNA sequences within this sample yield the same CDR3. The chain combines TRBV19 with TRBJ2-7, with 9 bases lining up with TRBD1. The CDR3 extends over 14 amino acids. V lost 3 bases and J lost 2; bases outside the gene matches: 2. CDR1 and CDR2 from the germline V gene are LNHDA and SQIVND (reference sequence). The CDR3 DNA reads TGTGCCAGTAGTATCGGGACAGGGCCCTACGAGCAGTACTTC. Translated: CASSIGTGPYEQYF.

The chain employs TRBV4-2 and TRBJ2-7, with D hard to call. CDR1 and CDR2 (germline): LGHNA, YNFKEQ. The CDR3 consists of 17 residues. V was trimmed by 0 bases and J by 0 bases, leaving 15 bases between them. CDR3 sequence (DNA): TGTGCCAGCAGCCAAGAACGGACGGGTATACTCTCCTACGAGCAGTACTTC. It translates to CASSQERTGILSYEQYF.

The genes are TRBV6-5 and TRBJ1-2, with D maybe TRBD1 (5 bases). The germline V gene has CDR1 MNHEY and CDR2 SVGAGI. This CDR3 comprises 14 residues. Trimming removed 5 bases at V and 4 bases at J, with 14 bases between. CDR3 bases: TGTGCCAGCAGTCGGGCGACTGGGGGCTATGGCTACACCTTC. It yields the protein CASSRATGGYGYTF.

V and J are TRBV27 and TRBJ2-7, with 11 bases aligning to TRBD2. The CDR3 spans 15 residues. V lost 5 bases and J lost 6; bases outside the gene matches: 9. CDR1 is MNHEY, CDR2 SMNVEV, per germline (reference sequence). The CDR3 is CASSPLAGGPVEQYF. The CDR3 bases are TGTGCCAGCAGTCCCTTAGCGGGAGGGCCTGTCGAGCAGTACTTC.

This rearrangement joins TRBV6-1 to TRBJ1-2; no firm D call. Germline V gene data show CDR1 as MNHNS and CDR2 as SASEGT. This CDR3 comprises 14 residues. Trimming left V 2 bases short and J 0 bases short, with 7 bases between. The CDR3 region is CASSEWYTNYGYTF. CDR3 nucleotide sequence: TGTGCCAGCAGTGAATGGTATACTAACTATGGCTACACCTTC.

The chain uses TRBV19 and TRBJ2-1, with D perhaps TRBD2 (6 bases). The germline V gene encodes CDR1 LNHDA and CDR2 SQIVND (reference sequence). Trimming cost V 11 bases and J 7 bases, with 12 bases left between them. This CDR3 is built from 11 residues. The CDR3 sequence: CACGAGNEQFF. CDR3 in DNA: TGTGCCTGCGGGGCAGGAAATGAGCAGTTCTTC. Looking up the rest from reference TRBV19 and TRBJ2-1 gives the full variable domain: DGGITQSPKYLFRKEGQNVTLSCEQNLNHDAMYWYRQDPGQGLRLIYYSQIVNDFQKGDIAEGYSVSREKKESFPLTVTSAQKNPTAFYLCACGAGNEQFFGPGTRLTVL.

The chain recombines TRBV5-6 with TRBJ1-4; D gene ambiguous. Trimming removed 1 base at V and 0 bases at J, with 13 bases between. The CDR3 runs 17 residues. CDR1 and CDR2 from the germline V gene are SGHDT and YYEEEE. The CDR3 DNA is TGTGCCAGCAGCTTGTACGGGATGGGAGCAACTAATGAAAAACTGTTTTTT. Translation: CASSLYGMGATNEKLFF.

As DNA, the CDR3 is TGTGCCACCAAGGACAGGGAGGGCAATGAGCAGTTCTTC. Its protein is CATKDREGNEQFF. The rearrangement links TRBV5-4 to TRBJ2-1; perhaps TRBD1 as D (8 bases). Germline V gene sequence: CDR1 SGHNT, CDR2 YYREEE (reference sequence). Trimming left V 9 bases short and J 6 bases short, with 16 bases between. CDR3 size: 13 residues. Drawing the rest from reference TRBV5-4 and TRBJ2-1, the complete variable domain is ETGVTQSPTHLIKTRGQQVTLRCSSQSGHNTVSWYQQALGQGPQFIFQYYREEENGRGNFPPRFSGLQFPNYSSELNVNALELDDSALYLCATKDREGNEQFFGPGTRLTVL.

The chain couples TRBV2 to TRBJ2-1; 9 bases are shared with TRBD1. V was pared by 10 bases and J by 1 base, with 5 bases of the junction left unmatched. The germline CDR1 and CDR2 sequences are SNHLY and FYNNEI. The CDR3 runs 14 residues. The CDR3 region is CATLGQGSYNEQFF. CDR3 in DNA: TGTGCCACCCTCGGACAGGGGTCCTACAATGAGCAGTTCTTC. The full variable domain, completed using reference TRBV2 and TRBJ2-1, is EPEVTQTPSHQVTQMGQEVILRCVPISNHLYFYWYRQILGQKVEFLVSFYNNEISEKSEIFDDQFSVERPDGSNFTLKIRSTKLEDSAMYFCATLGQGSYNEQFFGPGTRLTVL.

The chain joins TRBV5-5 to TRBJ1-2; D is possibly TRBD1 (6 bases). Germline CDR1 reads SGHKS; CDR2 reads YYEKEE (reference sequence). CDR3 length: 15 residues. The germline V and J ends were trimmed by 0 bases and 5 bases, with 14 bases remaining between them. CDR3 region: CASSLGGPGQYGYTF. The DNA for the CDR3 is TGTGCCAGCAGCTTGGGGGGGCCAGGACAGTATGGCTACACCTTC.

V gene TRBV6-1 combines with J gene TRBJ2-7; D possibly corresponds to TRBD1 (6 bases). CDR3 length equals 17 residues. Germline V lookup: CDR1 MNHNS, CDR2 SASEGT. The ends were cut back, 2 bases at V and 1 base at J, with 18 bases in the middle. This chain's CDR3 is CASSEYVGGGQSYEQYF. The CDR3 DNA reads TGTGCCAGCAGTGAATACGTAGGCGGCGGACAGTCCTACGAGCAGTACTTC.

This sequence joins TRBV6-5 and TRBJ2-1; 11 bases line up with TRBD2. The CDR3 has 15 residues. Trimming removed 6 bases from V and 4 bases from J; junction bases left unmatched: 5. Germline CDR1 reads MNHEY; CDR2 reads SVGAGI. This CDR3 reads CASSAGTSGYNEQFF. The CDR3 nucleotides read TGTGCCAGCAGCGCCGGGACTAGCGGATACAATGAGCAGTTCTTC.

Points on this clone: Other nucleotide sequences from this sample produce the same CDR3. This chain connects TRBV6-5 to TRBJ1-1, with TRBD1 as a possible D gene (5 bases). V gave up 6 bases and J gave up 2 bases, with 10 bases separating them. The CDR3 runs 13 residues. Per the germline V gene, CDR1 is MNHEY and CDR2 is SVGAGI. The chain's CDR3 is CASSTDRNTEAFF. For the CDR3, the DNA is TGTGCCAGCAGCACCGACAGAAACACTGAAGCTTTCTTT.